This T cell receptor beta chain appears in the sequencing data of a study of T cell changes during pregnancy in multiple sclerosis (dated by TCRdb to the late 2010s). For the study in its entirety: The study looked at changes in the T cell repertoire across pregnancy in women with multiple sclerosis.

To prepare the library, the immunoSEQ multiplex PCR assay was applied. Entries here come from immuneACCESS through TCRdb and include only in-frame sequences with V and J called. Some clones fail to appear in such tables; in the studies checked, an unresolved V gene covers under half of the shortfall, and the cause of the remainder is unknown. This sample lists around 99,000 clones; 85% to 95% were detected once. The ten largest clonotypes hold less than 0.9% of the sample. Taken from the germline V gene, the CDR1 and CDR2 loops are SGHTA and FQGNSA. At the junction V is shortened by 1 base and J by 1 base, with 9 bases in between. From the cysteine through the phenylalanine, the CDR3 covers 15 amino acids. Just the 45-base CDR3 DNA is kept, in frame starting at base 1. Regarding this clone: Its cognate antigen has yet to be identified. Qualities for individual bases were not recorded, and no much larger clone is one base off.

The V and J genes are TRBV7-2 and TRBJ2-3, with TRBD1 tentatively as D gene (5 bases match). The sample here was peripheral blood, taken in the third trimester of pregnancy. This clonotype was sampled from a female donor in good health, enrolled as a control in a pregnancy study. The nucleotides are TGTGCCAGCAGCTTAGGGGGCACTGGCACAGATACGCAGTATTTT. The resulting protein is CASSLGGTGTDTQYF.